The source of this TCR beta chain is a study of Graves' ophthalmopathy and Graves' hyperthyroidism. Study-level background: Prior to any treatment, peripheral blood was collected at the time of initial diagnosis. Study-level results: Sensitivity of approximately 66% and specificity of 72% to 85% were achieved by the model that predicted ophthalmopathy progression.

As concerns this clonotype: Its antigen is as yet unknown.

The CDR3 sequence is 14 residues long. The V and J ends lost 4 bases and 4 bases respectively, with 14 bases between them. CDR1 and CDR2 from the germline V gene are MGHDK and SYGVNS. In this cohort's terms, stable hyperthyroidism meant no ophthalmopathy by 18 months of follow-up. Fresh peripheral blood, around 10 ml, was the PBMC source. For repertoire sequencing, the TCR beta CDR3 regions were amplified from RNA transcripts. The first-round RT-PCR employed HTBI primers together with the Qiagen OneStep RT-PCR kit. A multiplex PCR was then performed as the second round. TCRdb called the multiplex PCR reads again in MiXCR, with one record for every CDR3 protein. The sample consists of 20,000 to 30,000 distinct CDR3 sequences, roughly 50% of them appearing once.

This TCR derives from an adult woman with stable Graves' hyperthyroidism. Source material: peripheral blood. J is TRBJ2-7 and V is TRBV25-1; tentatively, D is TRBD1 or TRBD2 (5 bases each). The DNA for the CDR3 is TGTGCCAGCAGTGCCCCGGGGCCTCCTTACGAGCAGTACTTC. This codes for CASSAPGPPYEQYF.